The T cell receptor beta chain under discussion was sequenced for a study of neurological immune-mediated disorders. Each CDR3 protein gets one entry after TCRdb re-called the 5' RACE reads with MiXCR. The data contain about 59,000 distinct CDR3 sequences, about 13% of them singletons. Germline CDR1 reads SEHNR; CDR2 reads FQNEAQ (reference sequence). The V segment lost 11 bases and the J segment 7 bases; nucleotides outside the gene matches: 16. This CDR3 region has 15 residues. The rearrangement links TRBV7-9 to TRBJ2-1, with 8 bases fitting TRBD1. The clonotype was recovered from a woman in her fifties or sixties with HTLV-1-associated myelopathy (HAM/TSP). The specimen sequenced was PBMCs. CDR3 DNA sequence: TGTGCCGACGACAGGGGAGAGGGCGATAATAATGAGCAGTTCTTC. Translated, it gives CADDRGEGDNNEQFF.